The sequence of this TCR beta chain was determined in a study of blood T cells in healthy people across ages. PCR was performed a second time for about 6 to 12 cycles using a sample-barcoded 5' primer and a J-beta primer mix. TCRdb recomputed calls from the 5' RACE reads with MiXCR, one row per CDR3 protein. The table records roughly 1.5 million distinct CDR3 sequences, approximately 42% of them present only once. The CDR3 has 14 residues. Deletions cut 4 bases from V and 5 bases from J, with 14 bases between. This sequence joins TRBV12-3 or TRBV12-4 and TRBJ1-2; D is unresolved. The receptor's source is a woman younger than 30 in good health. The sequencing input was blood. CDR3 sequence: CASSYSHGSYGYTF. The DNA of the CDR3 is TGTGCCAGCAGTTACAGTCACGGCTCTTATGGCTACACCTTC.